These 7 T cell receptor beta chains were sequenced from one sample in a study of identical twins. Using its own MiXCR run on the 5' RACE reads, TCRdb lists one record per CDR3 protein. The sample gives roughly 350,000 distinct CDR3 sequences, more than 9% of which show up once; more than 6% is in the top ten. These data also formed part of another study, on yellow fever vaccine responses in identical twins.

The sample comprised CD8+ T cells sorted from blood. All receptors derive from a woman aged 18-29 years in good health.

The rearrangement joins TRBV28 to TRBJ2-6, with a possible D match to TRBD2 (6 bases). CDR3 length equals 16 residues. CDR1 is MDHEN and CDR2 is SYDVKM in the germline V gene. Trimming shortened V by 11 bases and J by 4 bases, and 21 bases separated the two germline ends. The CDR3 spells CAAGRDGTSGANVLTF. As DNA, the CDR3 is TGTGCCGCGGGACGGGACGGGACTTCGGGGGCCAACGTCCTGACTTTC.

The sample holds a few counts of this clonotype. The gene calls are TRBV9 and TRBJ2-3; no firm D call. Per the germline V gene, CDR1 is SGDLS and CDR2 is YYNGEE. This CDR3 has 17 residues. Trimming removed 1 base from V and 2 bases from J, with 17 bases in between. DNA of the CDR3: TGTGCCAGCAGCGTAACCTGGGCGGAGACTCACACAGATACGCAGTATTTT. It codes for CASSVTWAETHTDTQYF.

This clonotype was counted between two and nine times. V is TRBV29-1 and J is TRBJ2-2; 7 bases align to TRBD1. This CDR3 is 14 amino acids long. Per germline, CDR1 SQVTM and CDR2 ANQGSEA. V lost 8 bases to trimming and J lost 1 base; unmatched junction nucleotides: 7. The CDR3 nucleotides are TGCAGCATCGACAGGGCGGGGAACACCGGGGAGCTGTTTTTT. Amino acids: CSIDRAGNTGELFF.

This chain joins TRBV2 and TRBJ2-3; 13 bases line up with TRBD2. The J segment lost 5 bases and the V segment lost 6 bases, leaving 8 bases of the junction unmatched. This CDR3 contains 16 residues. Germline loops: CDR1 SNHLY, CDR2 FYNNEI. The CDR3 loop is CASSPKGLAGEDTQYF. The CDR3 nucleotides are TGTGCCAGCAGCCCAAAAGGACTAGCGGGAGAAGATACGCAGTATTTT.

This clonotype was picked up a small number of times. V and J are TRBV15 and TRBJ2-3; D may be TRBD1 or TRBD2 (5 bases each). V lost 1 base and J lost 4, with 12 bases in between. The CDR3 is made up of 15 amino acids. Germline assignment: CDR1 LNHNV and CDR2 YYDKDF (reference sequence). The CDR3 sequence is CATSRAGQGPDTQYF. The CDR3 coding sequence is TGTGCCACCAGCAGAGCGGGGCAGGGACCAGATACGCAGTATTTT.

This chain connects TRBV20-1 to TRBJ1-1; no clear D gene. V was pared by 5 bases and J by 1 base, with 11 bases between. The CDR3 totals 13 residues. Germline-derived CDR1 and CDR2 are DFQATT and SNEGSKA (reference sequence). The CDR3: CSAPPAGNTEAFF. CDR3 DNA: TGCAGTGCTCCCCCCGCCGGGAACACTGAAGCTTTCTTT.

The rearrangement uses TRBV7-9 and TRBJ2-7; D ambiguous. The V gene lost 5 bases and the J gene lost 3 bases, with 11 bases spanning the gap. This CDR3 region has 13 residues. Germline assignment: CDR1 SEHNR and CDR2 FQNEAQ (reference sequence). CDR3 nucleotides: TGTGCCAGCAGCCCCCCCGGGCGCTACGAGCAGTACGTC. Protein: CASSPPGRYEQYV.